The 22 T cell receptor beta chains listed next were all sequenced from one sample in a study of blood T cell repertoires in COVID-19. Repertoires were generated with immunoSEQ multiplex PCR, while TCRdb's copy carries only in-frame clones and drops some. The repertoire has around 80,000 clones, approximately 80% of them found once; the top ten carry more than 10%. Material: peripheral blood. These receptors were obtained from a man older than 75 with acute or convalescent COVID-19.

The sample holds one count of this clone. The rearrangement links TRBV6-5 to TRBJ1-1, with a weak D call TRBD1 (5 bases). The CDR3 contains 13 residues. Trimming cost V 0 bases and J 4 bases, with 6 bases left between them. CDR1 and CDR2 (germline): MNHEY, SVGAGI. The CDR3 reads CASSYSQGTEAFF. For the CDR3, the DNA is TGTGCCAGCAGTTACTCCCAGGGCACTGAAGCTTTCTTT.

V is TRBV5-4 and J is TRBJ1-1; TRBD1 matches 10 bases. The length of the CDR3 is 15 residues. With 1 base clipped from V and 2 bases from J, the junction kept 2 bases outside the gene matches. Germline CDR1 SGHNT, CDR2 YYREEE (reference sequence). The CDR3 spells CASSLKTGGNTEAFF. As DNA, the CDR3 is TGTGCCAGCAGCTTGAAGACAGGGGGCAACACTGAAGCTTTCTTT.

This clone appeared a few times. The DNA of the CDR3 is TGTGCCAGCAGCTTAACGGCGGGGGCGAGGACTGAAGCTTTCTTT. Residues: CASSLTAGARTEAFF. The V gene is TRBV7-3, the J gene TRBJ1-1, with D perhaps matching TRBD1 (6 bases). The germline CDR1 and CDR2 sequences are SGHTA and FQGTGA. The CDR3 has 15 residues. The V end lost 0 bases, the J end lost 5 bases, and 13 bases lay between the germline ends.

This sequence joins TRBV5-5 and TRBJ2-5; possible D gene TRBD2, 6 bases. The germline V and J ends were trimmed by 5 bases and 2 bases, with 16 bases remaining between them. The CDR3 runs 15 residues. Germline lookup yields CDR1 SGHKS and CDR2 YYEKEE (reference sequence). The CDR3 sequence is CASRLIPGLQETQYF. The CDR3 DNA reads TGTGCCAGCAGACTTATTCCGGGACTTCAAGAGACCCAGTACTTC.

This chain joins TRBV9 and TRBJ1-3, with D perhaps TRBD1 (5 bases). This CDR3 region has 18 residues. CDR1 and CDR2 from the germline V gene are SGDLS and YYNGEE. The ends were cut back, 2 bases at V and 0 bases at J, with 18 bases in the middle. The CDR3 protein is CASSVSRDILLSGNTIYF. DNA of the CDR3: TGTGCCAGCAGCGTTAGCAGGGATATTCTCCTCTCTGGAAACACCATATATTTT.

The V call is TRBV28, the J call TRBJ1-2; TRBD1 might be the D (5 bases). Looked up from germline, CDR1 is MDHEN and CDR2 is SYDVKM. The CDR3 extends over 13 amino acids. The V gene lost 8 bases and the J gene lost 4 bases, with 14 bases spanning the gap. DNA of the CDR3: TGTGCCAGCCGAACCGGGGGACCCTATGGCTACACCTTC. Protein sequence: CASRTGGPYGYTF.

This clone was seen just once. The V gene is TRBV6-5, the J gene TRBJ2-1, with TRBD1 identical over 11 bases. The CDR3 contains 15 residues. Germline CDR1 is MNHEY and CDR2 is SVGAGI. Trimming cost V 6 bases and J 4 bases; bases outside gene matches: 5. The CDR3 bases are TGTGCCAGCAGCCGAGGGACAGGGGGGTACAATGAGCAGTTCTTC. It is translated as CASSRGTGGYNEQFF.

This chain connects TRBV7-3 to TRBJ1-6; 8 bases are a match to TRBD1. This CDR3 is built from 16 residues. Germline values: CDR1 SGHTA, CDR2 FQGTGA. With 2 bases clipped from V and 9 bases from J, the junction kept 9 bases outside the gene matches. This CDR3 is CASSLAGQGASSPLHF. CDR3 nucleotides: TGTGCCAGCAGCTTAGCCGGACAGGGAGCTAGTTCACCCCTCCACTTT.

V is TRBV10-3 and J is TRBJ1-2; tentative D call: TRBD1 (6 bases). The CDR3 consists of 14 residues. Germline V CDR1 and CDR2: ENHRY, SYGVKD. The V end lost 11 bases, the J end lost 2 bases, and 18 bases lay between the germline ends. For the CDR3, the DNA is TGTGCCTCACGGGGGGACCAGGGGAACTATGGCTACACCTTC. Translating it yields CASRGDQGNYGYTF.

V usage is TRBV5-6 and J usage is TRBJ1-2, with TRBD1 identical over 12 bases. This CDR3 is built from 16 residues. Trimming removed 0 bases from V and 2 bases from J; junction bases left unmatched: 2. Germline CDR1 reads SGHDT; CDR2 reads YYEEEE. In DNA form, the CDR3 reads TGTGCCAGCAGCTTGGCGGGGACAGGGGGCAACTATGGCTACACCTTC. Its translation: CASSLAGTGGNYGYTF.

The chain recombines TRBV5-1 with TRBJ1-1; D is possibly TRBD1 (5 bases). V shed 1 base and J shed 1 base, with 8 bases lying between them. There are 14 residues in the CDR3. Germline values: CDR1 SGHRS, CDR2 YFSETQ. CDR3 in amino acids: CASSLHQGNTEAFF. The CDR3 coding sequence is TGCGCCAGCAGCTTGCACCAGGGGAACACTGAAGCTTTCTTT.

V usage is TRBV5-1 and J usage is TRBJ2-3, with a possible D match to TRBD2 (6 bases). This CDR3 spans 15 amino acids. The germline CDR1 and CDR2 sequences are SGHRS and YFSETQ. Trimming removed 4 bases at V and 2 bases at J, with 14 bases between. The CDR3: CASSPAGYYTDTQYF. The DNA for the CDR3 is TGCGCCAGCAGCCCAGCGGGTTACTACACAGATACGCAGTATTTT.

The chain links TRBV19 to TRBJ1-1, with D perhaps matching TRBD1 (5 bases). The CDR3 has 13 amino acids. Germline V gene lookup returns CDR1 LNHDA and CDR2 SQIVND (reference sequence). The ends were cut back, 4 bases at V and 1 base at J, with 7 bases in the middle. In DNA form, the CDR3 reads TGTGCCAGTAGTACACAGGAGAACACTGAAGCTTTCTTT. Protein product: CASSTQENTEAFF.

The rearrangement links TRBV28 to TRBJ2-5; 10 bases are shared with TRBD1. Germline V CDR1 and CDR2: MDHEN, SYDVKM. This CDR3 is built from 14 residues. V gave up 5 bases and J gave up 9 bases; unmatched junction bases: 9. The CDR3 DNA is TGTGCCAGCAGTAAGCCCGGGACAGGGGAAGCCCAGTACTTC. Its translation is CASSKPGTGEAQYF.

This CDR3 reads CAWSVALRGTEAFF. CDR3 nucleotides: TGTGCCTGGAGTGTAGCCCTCCGAGGGACTGAAGCTTTCTTT. The chain recombines TRBV30 with TRBJ1-1; D is uncertain. Germline CDR1 is GTSNPN and CDR2 is SVGIG (reference sequence). This CDR3 contains 14 residues. Trimming left V 0 bases short and J 5 bases short, with 13 bases between. The variable domain in full, completed from reference TRBV30 and TRBJ1-1, reads SQTIHQWPATLVQPVGSPLSLECTVEGTSNPNLYWYRQAAGRGLQLLFYSVGIGQISSEVPQNLSASRPQDRQFILSSKKLLLSDSGFYLCAWSVALRGTEAFFGQGTRLTVV.

The chain links TRBV7-9 to TRBJ1-1; 8 bases map to TRBD1. This CDR3 region has 12 residues. The junction had 3 bases not matched to a gene; V was cut back by 6 bases and J by 6 bases. CDR1 is SEHNR and CDR2 is FQNEAQ in the germline V gene (reference sequence). The CDR3 sequence is CASRKGQAEAFF. The CDR3 DNA reads as TGTGCCAGCAGAAAGGGACAGGCTGAAGCTTTCTTT. The whole variable domain, remainder taken from reference TRBV7-9 and TRBJ1-1, is DTGVSQNPRHKITKRGQNVTFRCDPISEHNRLYWYRQTLGQGPEFLTYFQNEAQLEKSRLLSDRFSAERPKGSFSTLEIQRTEQGDSAMYLCASRKGQAEAFFGQGTRLTVV.

This clone occurred once. The gene calls are TRBV2 and TRBJ2-1; 8 bases match TRBD1. The ends lost 2 bases at V and 10 bases at J; junction bases unmatched: 4. The CDR3 spans 13 residues. Germline V gene data show CDR1 as SNHLY and CDR2 as FYNNEI. This chain's CDR3 is CASSESAGGEQFF. The CDR3 DNA follows: TGTGCCAGCAGTGAATCGGCAGGGGGCGAGCAGTTCTTC.

This chain connects TRBV7-8 to TRBJ1-5; 7 nucleotides match TRBD1. Germline V gene data show CDR1 as SGHVS and CDR2 as FQNEAQ. The CDR3 loop spans 17 amino acids. J gave up 0 bases and V 2 bases, and 7 bases lay outside the gene matches. CDR3 sequence: CASSLTAGQYSNQPQHF. The CDR3, as DNA: TGTGCCAGCAGCTTAACCGCGGGACAGTATAGCAATCAGCCCCAGCATTTT.

This sequence joins TRBV10-1 and TRBJ2-5; D possibly corresponds to TRBD1 (6 bases). Trimming shortened V by 5 bases and J by 5 bases, and 12 bases separated the two germline ends. This CDR3 contains 13 residues. CDR1 and CDR2 from the germline V gene are WNHNN and SYGVQD (reference sequence). CDR3 in amino acids: CASSQGRGETQYF. CDR3 in DNA: TGCGCCAGCAGTCAGGGGCGCGGCGAGACCCAGTACTTC.

V and J are TRBV5-1 and TRBJ1-2, with 7 bases that match TRBD1. The V and J ends lost 2 bases and 2 bases, in that order; junction bases with no gene match: 9. CDR1 and CDR2 from the germline V gene are SGHRS and YFSETQ. The CDR3 contains 16 residues. The CDR3 here is CASSLTGTDGNYGYTF. In DNA, the CDR3 is TGCGCCAGCAGCTTAACCGGGACAGATGGCAACTATGGCTACACCTTC. Variable domain in full (rest from reference TRBV5-1 and TRBJ1-2): KAGVTQTPRYLIKTRGQQVTLSCSPISGHRSVSWYQQTPGQGLQFLFEYFSETQRNKGNFPGRFSGRQFSNSRSEMNVSTLELGDSALYLCASSLTGTDGNYGYTFGSGTRLTVV.

The gene calls are TRBV4-1 and TRBJ2-3, with TRBD1 matching 10 bases. J lost 1 base, V lost 3 bases, and 7 bases had no gene match. The CDR3 totals 17 residues. Germline V gene data show CDR1 as MGHRA and CDR2 as YSYEKL. As DNA, the CDR3 is TGCGCCAGCAGCCATCGGGGGACAGGGGCCCGCACAGATACGCAGTATTTT. This gives the protein CASSHRGTGARTDTQYF.

The chain joins TRBV19 to TRBJ1-5; no reliable D call. Deletions cut 9 bases from V and 2 bases from J, with 11 bases between. CDR1 is LNHDA, CDR2 SQIVND, per germline (reference sequence). The CDR3 totals 13 residues. The CDR3 is CASASQGNQPQHF. The DNA of the CDR3 is TGTGCCAGCGCGAGCCAGGGCAATCAGCCCCAGCATTTT.